One sample yielded the 22 T cell receptor beta chains listed below, sequenced in a study of shared clonotypes between healthy human individuals. Assay: immunoSEQ multiplex PCR; the TCRdb copy retains only in-frame clones and omits some. The sample lists 90,000 to 130,000 clones; about 71% were seen once. The sequenced sample was memory CD8+ T cells sorted from blood. As to subset: CD45RO+ cells pooled with CCR7-negative TemRA cells. These receptors were collected from a woman in her thirties in good health.

V and J are TRBV7-8 and TRBJ1-1; D may be TRBD1 (6 bases). Looked up from germline, CDR1 is SGHVS and CDR2 is FQNEAQ. This CDR3 region has 14 residues. V was trimmed by 3 bases and J by 0 bases, leaving 8 bases between them. CDR3 in DNA: TGTGCCAGCAGCTTCGACAGGATGAACACTGAAGCTTTCTTT. Its translation is CASSFDRMNTEAFF.

The chain carries TRBV10-3 and TRBJ2-7; tentatively, D is TRBD1 or TRBD2 (5 bases each). The CDR3 covers 17 residues. Germline V gives CDR1 ENHRY, CDR2 SYGVKD. The germline V and J ends were trimmed by 3 bases and 4 bases, with 22 bases remaining between them. The CDR3 DNA reads as TGTGCCATCAGTGATGGGGGTATGGCCGGTGGAATATACGAGCAGTACTTC. The encoded protein is CAISDGGMAGGIYEQYF.

The chain is built from TRBV4-1 and TRBJ2-4; 9 bases map to TRBD2. Losses at the gene ends were 2 bases for V and 7 bases for J; bases not matched to a gene: 12. Germline lookup yields CDR1 MGHRA and CDR2 YSYEKL. The CDR3 spans 17 residues. DNA of the CDR3: TGCGCCAGCAGCCAACTTACGGGACTAGCAGGTGGTAACATTCAGTACTTC. As protein: CASSQLTGLAGGNIQYF.

This clone came up many times. The rearrangement uses TRBV6-4 and TRBJ2-2; possible D gene TRBD1, 5 bases. Germline CDR1 MRHNA, CDR2 SNTAGT. Deletions cut 4 bases from V and 3 bases from J, with 15 bases between. The CDR3 has 16 residues. CDR3 sequence (DNA): TGTGCCAGCAGTGCGGGCGGCATCAGGGACACCGGGGAGCTGTTTTTT. Residues: CASSAGGIRDTGELFF.

The J gene is TRBJ2-7, the V gene TRBV10-3; D not resolved. CDR3 length: 13 amino acids. Trimming left V 0 bases short and J 6 bases short, with 9 bases between. Per the germline V gene, CDR1 is ENHRY and CDR2 is SYGVKD. The CDR3 reads CAISESWPIEQYF. In nucleotides, the CDR3 is TGTGCCATCAGTGAGTCATGGCCTATCGAGCAGTACTTC.

This clone was detected ten times or more. The V gene is TRBV27, the J gene TRBJ2-7, with 9 bases matching TRBD1. The CDR3 runs 14 residues. Trimming cost V 7 bases and J 1 base; bases outside gene matches: 5. CDR1 and CDR2 from the germline V gene are MNHEY and SMNVEV (reference sequence). The chain's CDR3 is CASTGGTGSYEQYF. For the CDR3, the DNA is TGTGCCAGCACTGGAGGGACAGGGTCCTACGAGCAGTACTTC.

The V call is TRBV19, the J call TRBJ1-4; perhaps TRBD1 as D (5 bases). Germline lookup yields CDR1 LNHDA and CDR2 SQIVND (reference sequence). V dropped 3 bases and J dropped 0 bases, with 32 bases sitting between them. There are 23 residues in the CDR3. CDR3 DNA: TGTGCCAGTAGTATCCCCACCATCCCCCGGAGGGGTATTCTTCCCCCAACTAATGAAAAACTGTTTTTT. As protein: CASSIPTIPRRGILPPTNEKLFF.

This chain uses TRBV5-5 with TRBJ1-2; 7 nucleotides line up with TRBD1. The CDR3 spans 14 residues. The V gene end was trimmed by 0 bases and the J gene end by 5 bases; junction bases not matched to a gene: 4. Per the germline V gene, CDR1 is SGHKS and CDR2 is YYEKEE (reference sequence). CDR3 region: CASSLEGARYGYTF. The CDR3 DNA reads TGTGCCAGCAGCTTGGAGGGGGCGCGATATGGCTACACCTTC.

CDR3 nucleotide sequence: TGTGCCAGTACCCCTACGGACACAGCCTATGGCTACACCTTC. It yields the protein CASTPTDTAYGYTF. The rearrangement joins TRBV19 to TRBJ1-2, with D perhaps matching TRBD1 (5 bases). Trimming stripped 7 bases from V and 4 bases from J, with 16 bases between. The germline V gene has CDR1 LNHDA and CDR2 SQIVND (reference sequence). The CDR3 has 14 residues.

The chain links TRBV25-1 to TRBJ1-3; D is ambiguous. V was cut by 2 bases and J by 0 bases, with 11 bases left in between. The germline V gene encodes CDR1 MGHDK and CDR2 SYGVNS. This CDR3 contains 16 residues. The CDR3 spells CASSENTDFSGNTIYF. As DNA, the CDR3 is TGTGCCAGCAGTGAAAATACGGACTTCTCTGGAAACACCATATATTTT.

The chain combines TRBV7-2 with TRBJ2-1, with unresolved D. CDR1 is SGHTA and CDR2 is FQGNSA in the germline V gene. The CDR3 length is 14 residues. Trimming left V 2 bases short and J 4 bases short, with 9 bases between. The CDR3 here is CASSLFSEYNEQFF. CDR3 DNA: TGTGCCAGCAGCTTATTTTCAGAATACAATGAGCAGTTCTTC.

The chain joins TRBV6-5 to TRBJ2-2; 7 nucleotides match TRBD2. CDR1 and CDR2 from the germline V gene are MNHEY and SVGAGI. V lost 5 bases to trimming and J lost 1 base; unmatched junction nucleotides: 4. The CDR3 has 15 residues. CDR3 sequence reads: CASSPPGGNTGELFF. The CDR3 DNA follows: TGTGCCAGCAGTCCACCGGGGGGGAACACCGGGGAGCTGTTTTTT.

The rearrangement joins TRBV27 to TRBJ1-2; tentative D call: TRBD1 (6 bases). V gave up 8 bases and J gave up 7 bases, with 17 bases separating them. Germline-derived CDR1 and CDR2 are MNHEY and SMNVEV (reference sequence). The CDR3 is 13 amino acids. CDR3 loop: CASQAGGQPGYTF. Written as DNA, the CDR3 is TGTGCCAGCCAGGCGGGGGGGCAACCTGGCTACACCTTC.

The chain carries TRBV5-8 and TRBJ1-2; D perhaps matches TRBD1 (5 bases). Trimming left V 4 bases short and J 8 bases short, with 12 bases between. This CDR3 has 12 amino acids. Germline values: CDR1 SGHTS, CDR2 YDEGEE. The CDR3 reads CASSQGLKGYTF. Written as DNA, the CDR3 is TGTGCCAGCAGCCAGGGACTCAAAGGCTACACCTTC.

This clone was recorded a few times. This chain's CDR3 is CASSGRVESGANVLTF. CDR3 DNA sequence: TGTGCCAGCAGTGGGCGGGTTGAGTCTGGGGCCAACGTCCTGACTTTC. The chain joins TRBV25-1 to TRBJ2-6; D is possibly TRBD2 (5 bases). Germline lookup yields CDR1 MGHDK and CDR2 SYGVNS. This CDR3 region has 16 residues. V lost 4 bases and J lost 1, with 11 bases in between.

This clone appeared a single time. The CDR3 spells CASSLLIEQFF. CDR3 DNA sequence: TGTGCCAGCAGCCTGCTCATTGAGCAGTTCTTC. V and J are TRBV5-5 and TRBJ2-1; D remains unclear. Germline V CDR1 and CDR2: SGHKS, YYEKEE (reference sequence). The CDR3 is 11 residues long. V was cut by 4 bases and J by 9 bases, with 8 bases left in between.

This clone occurred many times. The chain recombines TRBV30 with TRBJ1-6, with TRBD1 matching over 9 bases. V lost 1 base to trimming and J lost 10 bases; unmatched junction nucleotides: 5. The germline V gene has CDR1 GTSNPN and CDR2 SVGIG (reference sequence). The CDR3 runs 14 residues. CDR3 region: CAWSGGTGWSPLHF. The CDR3 bases are TGTGCCTGGAGTGGGGGGACAGGGTGGTCACCCCTCCACTTT.

V and J are TRBV14 and TRBJ2-3, with D unclear. This CDR3 contains 14 residues. Trimming took off 2 bases at V and 4 bases at J, with 10 bases between the two ends. Germline loops: CDR1 SGHDN, CDR2 FVKESK. Here the CDR3 DNA reads TGTGCCAGCAGCCAAATTTGGAGATCAGATACGCAGTATTTT. Its protein product is CASSQIWRSDTQYF.

As regards this clone: This may stem from a read error, because a much larger clone lies one nucleotide away. Different DNA sequences within this sample yield the same CDR3. The rearrangement uses TRBV25-1 and TRBJ2-7, with D possibly TRBD2 on 5 matching bases. Germline CDR1 and CDR2: MGHDK and SYGVNS. The CDR3 runs 12 residues. V lost 6 bases to trimming and J lost 0 bases, with 6 bases between them. In DNA form, the CDR3 reads TGTGCCAGCAGGGGGAGCTCCTACGAGCAGTACTTC. This sequence encodes CASRGSSYEQYF.

V is TRBV27 and J is TRBJ2-1; D is uncertain. The CDR3 is made up of 15 amino acids. The germline gives CDR1 MNHEY, CDR2 SMNVEV (reference sequence). With 3 bases removed from V and 0 bases from J, the gap between germline ends came to 9 bases. In DNA, the CDR3 is TGTGCCAGCAGTTTTATAGCATTCTCCTACAATGAGCAGTTCTTC. Encoded protein: CASSFIAFSYNEQFF.

This clone has more than one count but fewer than ten. The chain uses TRBV6-1 and TRBJ2-5; D remains ambiguous. V was clipped by 0 bases and J by 5 bases, with 13 bases between them. CDR3 size: 15 residues. From germline, CDR1 is MNHNS and CDR2 SASEGT. The CDR3 protein is CASSEAPTSQETQYF. The DNA of the CDR3 is TGTGCCAGCAGTGAAGCGCCGACAAGCCAGGAGACCCAGTACTTC.

The chain carries TRBV19 and TRBJ1-1; D uncertain. Germline loops: CDR1 LNHDA, CDR2 SQIVND (reference sequence). The ends were cut back, 4 bases at V and 1 base at J, with 10 bases in the middle. This CDR3 has 14 residues. The CDR3: CASSTPITNTEAFF. The CDR3 DNA follows: TGTGCCAGTAGTACCCCCATCACGAACACTGAAGCTTTCTTT.